Presented here are 27 T cell receptor beta chains from one specimen sequenced in a study of cytomegalovirus exposure and HLA in healthy donors (dated by TCRdb to the late 2010s). Libraries were built with the immunoSEQ multiplex PCR assay. Held by TCRdb, this immuneACCESS table contains in-frame sequences only and omits some clones. Under half of the omission traces to an unresolved V gene where checked; the cause of the rest is unknown. For this sample there are some 250,000 clones; around 89% appear just once. The ten largest account for roughly 0.38% of the sample. Input material: PBMCs. The receptors come from a woman under 30 in good health and CMV-seronegative.

This sequence joins TRBV2 and TRBJ1-5; 7 nucleotides match TRBD1. There are 14 residues in the CDR3. The ends lost 9 bases at V and 0 bases at J; junction bases unmatched: 5. Germline CDR1 and CDR2: SNHLY and FYNNEI. The CDR3 bases are TGTGCCAGTCAGGGGGGTTTTAGCAATCAGCCCCAGCATTTT. Its protein product is CASQGGFSNQPQHF.

The V call is TRBV4-3, the J call TRBJ2-1; the match to TRBD1 covers 8 bases. Germline CDR1 reads LGHNA; CDR2 reads YSLEER. The CDR3 spans 17 residues. After removal of 1 base from V and 3 bases from J, the junction contained 8 bases not matched to a gene. CDR3: CASSQGVGQGIYNEQFF. The CDR3 region has the DNA TGCGCCAGCAGCCAAGGGGTAGGACAGGGAATCTACAATGAGCAGTTCTTC.

This clone has a single count. The CDR3 here is CASSLDRDLNQPQHF. CDR3 DNA sequence: TGTGCCAGCAGTTTGGACAGGGATCTCAATCAGCCCCAGCATTTT. This chain uses TRBV6-1 with TRBJ1-5; 8 bases are shared with TRBD1. V lost 5 bases, J lost 3 bases, and 6 bases stayed unmatched. The CDR3 is made up of 15 amino acids. The germline CDR1 and CDR2 sequences are MNHNS and SASEGT.

This clone is a singleton in its sample. The V call is TRBV19, the J call TRBJ1-2; D is uncertain. The germline V gene encodes CDR1 LNHDA and CDR2 SQIVND (reference sequence). V was shortened by 1 base and J by 6 bases, with 9 bases between the two germline ends. The CDR3 covers 13 residues. DNA of the CDR3: TGTGCCAGTAGTATAGTGGCAGAGGATGGCTACACCTTC. The encoded protein is CASSIVAEDGYTF.

The J gene is TRBJ2-3, the V gene TRBV12-5; 7 bases align to TRBD1. V shed 6 bases and J 2 bases; nucleotides not matched to a gene: 8. This CDR3 is built from 15 residues. Germline-derived CDR1 and CDR2 are LGHNT and FRNRAP. The CDR3 DNA reads as TGTGCTAGTGGGGAAGGGACAGTCAACACAGATACGCAGTATTTT. Its translation: CASGEGTVNTDTQYF.

The J gene is TRBJ2-3, the V gene TRBV7-6, with 12 bases matching TRBD2. Per germline, CDR1 SGHVS and CDR2 FNYEAQ. The V segment lost 2 bases and the J segment 3 bases; nucleotides outside the gene matches: 9. The CDR3 extends over 18 amino acids. CDR3 sequence: CASSLFSVGLAGTDTQYF. CDR3 DNA sequence: TGTGCCAGCAGCTTATTCTCGGTTGGACTAGCGGGGACAGATACGCAGTATTTT.

In DNA form, the CDR3 reads TGCGCCAGCAGTGAGTCTTGGGCGAACACAGATACGCAGTATTTT. This encodes CASSESWANTDTQYF. The chain combines TRBV10-1 with TRBJ2-3, with unresolved D. V gave up 0 bases and J gave up 2 bases, with 9 bases separating them. CDR3 size: 15 residues. In germline, CDR1 is WNHNN, CDR2 SYGVQD (reference sequence).

V and J are TRBV2 and TRBJ1-1; TRBD1 matches at 9 bases. The J segment lost 3 bases and the V segment lost 10 bases, leaving 12 bases of the junction unmatched. Germline V gene lookup returns CDR1 SNHLY and CDR2 FYNNEI. The CDR3 has 15 residues. CDR3: CATLRGGQGYTEAFF. The CDR3 region has the DNA TGTGCCACCCTCAGGGGGGGACAGGGATACACTGAAGCTTTCTTT.

V gene TRBV5-1 combines with J gene TRBJ2-2; TRBD1 is a possible D gene (6 bases). Germline V CDR1 and CDR2: SGHRS, YFSETQ. CDR3 size: 18 residues. V was cut by 4 bases and J by 2 bases, with 21 bases left in between. The CDR3 loop is CASSPWLEQGSNTGELFF. The CDR3 nucleotides are TGCGCCAGCAGCCCCTGGTTAGAACAGGGCTCAAACACCGGGGAGCTGTTTTTT.

The chain recombines TRBV29-1 with TRBJ1-1, with 7 bases matching TRBD1. The V gene end was trimmed by 7 bases and the J gene end by 4 bases; junction bases not matched to a gene: 6. This CDR3 has 12 amino acids. Germline V CDR1 and CDR2: SQVTM, ANQGSEA. The DNA of the CDR3 is TGCAGCGCCACCCCAGGGGGCACTGAAGCTTTCTTT. Its translation is CSATPGGTEAFF.

A few counts support this clone. The chain has TRBV11-2 and TRBJ2-7; D gene ambiguous. CDR3 size: 17 residues. V gave up 3 bases and J gave up 1 base, with 19 bases separating them. Germline CDR1 and CDR2: SGHAT and FQNNGV. Here the CDR3 DNA reads TGTGCCAGCAGCTTCTACCGGCCCCGGGTAATGTCCTACGAGCAGTACTTC. Residues: CASSFYRPRVMSYEQYF.

J is TRBJ1-1 and V is TRBV7-6; 8 nucleotides align to TRBD1. CDR3 length: 16 residues. The ends lost 5 bases at V and 3 bases at J; junction bases unmatched: 11. CDR1 is SGHVS and CDR2 is FNYEAQ in the germline V gene. Written as DNA, the CDR3 is TGTGCCAGCAGCAACGGACAGGGTGGATGGGACACTGAAGCTTTCTTT. This translates into CASSNGQGGWDTEAFF.

V and J are TRBV6-1 and TRBJ2-7; D call uncertain. Germline V lookup: CDR1 MNHNS, CDR2 SASEGT. The CDR3 contains 15 residues. The germline V and J ends were trimmed by 6 bases and 2 bases, with 17 bases remaining between them. CDR3 bases: TGTGCCAGCAGCCAACTACAATTCCCTCCCTACGAGCAGTACTTC. Its protein product is CASSQLQFPPYEQYF.

The chain carries TRBV27 and TRBJ2-1, with 14 bases aligning to TRBD2. Germline trimming cut 3 bases from V and 7 bases from J; bases unmatched to any gene: 5. This CDR3 region has 16 residues. The germline gives CDR1 MNHEY, CDR2 SMNVEV (reference sequence). CDR3 amino acids: CASSFPTSGGANEQFF. The DNA of the CDR3 is TGTGCCAGCAGTTTCCCGACTAGCGGGGGGGCGAATGAGCAGTTCTTC.

The chain links TRBV21-1 to TRBJ2-7; the tabulated D call, TRBD1, remains unverified against the DNA. TRBV21-1 is assigned pseudogene status. The length of the CDR3 is 16 residues. DNA for the CDR3: TGTGCCAGCAGCCCATTCAAGGGGGACAGGGGGTACGAGCAGTACGTC. This translates into CASSPFKGDRGYEQYV.

This chain joins TRBV5-1 and TRBJ2-2; no firm D call. Germline V gives CDR1 SGHRS, CDR2 YFSETQ. This CDR3 has 14 amino acids. V gave up 5 bases and J gave up 0 bases, with 8 bases separating them. The CDR3 here is CASSRFANTGELFF. As DNA, the CDR3 is TGCGCCAGCAGTCGGTTCGCGAACACCGGGGAGCTGTTTTTT.

This chain connects TRBV6-5 to TRBJ1-5, with TRBD1 as a possible D gene (6 bases). The CDR3 is 13 amino acids. V lost 7 bases and J 6 bases, leaving 13 bases between the germline ends. Germline V CDR1 and CDR2: MNHEY, SVGAGI. The CDR3 nucleotides are TGTGCCAGCAACGACAGGCCCGGTCAGCCCCAGCATTTT. Translation: CASNDRPGQPQHF.

This clone was found once. This rearrangement joins TRBV11-2 to TRBJ1-2; TRBD1 matches 7 bases. There are 14 residues in the CDR3. Germline assignment: CDR1 SGHAT and CDR2 FQNNGV. The ends lost 1 base at V and 4 bases at J; junction bases unmatched: 3. CDR3 coding DNA: TGTGCCAGCAGCTTAGCGGGACAGACCTATGGCTACACCTTC. Protein sequence: CASSLAGQTYGYTF.

The genes are TRBV5-5 and TRBJ2-7; a possible D gene is TRBD2 (6 bases). Germline values: CDR1 SGHKS, CDR2 YYEKEE (reference sequence). The V end lost 5 bases, the J end lost 9 bases, and 15 bases lay between the germline ends. This CDR3 has 12 amino acids. The CDR3 bases are TGTGCCAGCAGTCCCGCCCAGGGAGGGCAGTACTTC. Protein product: CASSPAQGGQYF.

Details on this clone: Other nucleotide sequences in the sample specify the same CDR3. This chain uses TRBV27 with TRBJ1-5; 10 bases line up with TRBD1. The CDR3 is 15 residues long. The germline gives CDR1 MNHEY, CDR2 SMNVEV (reference sequence). Trimming took 5 bases from V and 2 from J; bases not matched to a gene: 3. The CDR3 reads CASSLGTGGNQPQHF. CDR3 nucleotides: TGTGCCAGCAGTCTAGGGACAGGGGGCAATCAGCCCCAGCATTTT.

This chain's CDR3 is CSVALGGPHEQFF. The CDR3 bases are TGCAGCGTGGCCCTCGGGGGTCCCCATGAGCAGTTCTTC. The gene calls are TRBV29-1 and TRBJ2-1, with D possibly TRBD2 on 6 matching bases. Germline-derived CDR1 and CDR2 are SQVTM and ANQGSEA. This CDR3 spans 13 amino acids. The V end lost 6 bases, the J end lost 8 bases, and 17 bases lay between the germline ends.

V usage is TRBV30 and J usage is TRBJ1-5; D gene unclear. Trimming removed 2 bases from V and 0 bases from J, with 11 bases in between. Germline V gene sequence: CDR1 GTSNPN, CDR2 SVGIG (reference sequence). The CDR3 is 15 residues long. CDR3 DNA sequence: TGTGCCTGGAGTCGGGGAGGCAGTAGCAATCAGCCCCAGCATTTT. Translated, it gives CAWSRGGSSNQPQHF.

The chain couples TRBV21-1 to TRBJ1-6; the DNA was not compared with TRBD1, the D call given in the table. TRBV21-1 is listed as a pseudogene. There are 19 residues in the CDR3. CDR3 in amino acids: CASSNSLVKEGVYNSPLHF. CDR3 coding DNA: TGTGCCAGCAGCAATTCCCTGGTCAAAGAAGGGGTTTATAATTCACCCCTCCACTTT.

This chain joins TRBV9 and TRBJ2-1; TRBD2 agrees at 7 bases. The CDR3 length is 15 residues. Germline assignment: CDR1 SGDLS and CDR2 YYNGEE. V lost 0 bases and J lost 6; bases outside the gene matches: 6. Here the CDR3 DNA reads TGTGCCAGCAGCGTAGGGCTAGCGGCCCCCAATGAGCAGTTCTTC. The encoded protein is CASSVGLAAPNEQFF.

V gene TRBV28 combines with J gene TRBJ1-2, with D unclear. The V end was cut by 5 bases, the J end by 2 bases, with 15 bases between. The length of the CDR3 is 15 residues. The V gene's germline CDR1 is MDHEN and CDR2 SYDVKM. CDR3 residues: CASSPFIRLNYGYTF. The CDR3 DNA is TGTGCCAGCAGTCCCTTCATCAGATTAAACTATGGCTACACCTTC.

The chain links TRBV2 to TRBJ2-3; possible D gene TRBD2, 5 bases. V gave up 6 bases and J gave up 1 base, with 17 bases separating them. The length of the CDR3 is 16 residues. Germline V gene lookup returns CDR1 SNHLY and CDR2 FYNNEI. The CDR3: CASRADLSLRTDTQYF. DNA of the CDR3: TGTGCCAGCAGAGCGGACCTGAGCCTTCGCACAGATACGCAGTATTTT.

The V gene is TRBV29-1, the J gene TRBJ1-2; D is possibly TRBD1 (5 bases). The CDR3 consists of 13 residues. The germline V and J ends were trimmed by 4 bases and 5 bases, with 14 bases remaining between them. The germline V gene has CDR1 SQVTM and CDR2 ANQGSEA. CDR3 protein: CSVGWGTSYGYTF. CDR3 nucleotides: TGCAGCGTTGGGTGGGGGACTTCGTATGGCTACACCTTC.